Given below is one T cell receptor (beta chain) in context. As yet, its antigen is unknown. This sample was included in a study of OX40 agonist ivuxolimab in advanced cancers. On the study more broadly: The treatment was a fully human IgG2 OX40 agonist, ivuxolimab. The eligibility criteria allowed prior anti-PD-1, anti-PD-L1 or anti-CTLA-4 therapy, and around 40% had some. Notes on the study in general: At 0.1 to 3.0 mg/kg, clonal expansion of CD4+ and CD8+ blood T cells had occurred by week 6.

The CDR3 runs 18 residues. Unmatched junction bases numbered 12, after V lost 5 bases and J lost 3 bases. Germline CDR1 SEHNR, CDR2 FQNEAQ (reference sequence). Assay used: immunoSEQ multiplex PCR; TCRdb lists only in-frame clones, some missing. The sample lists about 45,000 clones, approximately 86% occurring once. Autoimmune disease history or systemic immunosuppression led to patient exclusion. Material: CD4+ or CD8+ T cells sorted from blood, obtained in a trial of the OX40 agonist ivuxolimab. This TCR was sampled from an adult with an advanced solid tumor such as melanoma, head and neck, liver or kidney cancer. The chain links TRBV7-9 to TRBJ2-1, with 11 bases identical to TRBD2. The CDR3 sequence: CASSPSGSGGGNYNEQFF. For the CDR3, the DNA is TGTGCCAGCAGCCCCTCGGGTAGCGGGGGGGGAAACTACAATGAGCAGTTCTTC. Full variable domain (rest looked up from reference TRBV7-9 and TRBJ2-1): DTGVSQNPRHKITKRGQNVTFRCDPISEHNRLYWYRQTLGQGPEFLTYFQNEAQLEKSRLLSDRFSAERPKGSFSTLEIQRTEQGDSAMYLCASSPSGSGGGNYNEQFFGPGTRLTVL.